What follows are 9 T cell receptor beta chains derived from one specimen sequenced in a study of blood T cell repertoires in COVID-19. Generated by immunoSEQ multiplex PCR, the TCRdb table keeps only in-frame clones and is missing some. The data show about 300,000 clones, with around 84% seen just once and around 1.6% held by the top ten. Sequencing was carried out using peripheral blood. All receptors come from a human donor with COVID-19, enrolled during active disease. The donor label of this sample is uncertain.

In DNA form, the CDR3 reads TGTGCCAGCAGTGAAGCCGAGGCTAGCGGTAGGAGCTCCTACAATGAGCAGTTCTTC. Its protein is CASSEAEASGRSSYNEQFF. The rearrangement joins TRBV2 to TRBJ2-1, with TRBD2 matching 7 bases. The CDR3 runs 19 residues. After removal of 0 bases from V and 0 bases from J, the junction contained 11 bases not matched to a gene. Germline V gene sequence: CDR1 SNHLY, CDR2 FYNNEI.

The rearrangement joins TRBV5-1 to TRBJ1-1; the D gene is possibly TRBD1 (5 bases). The CDR3 consists of 13 residues. V was clipped by 5 bases and J by 4 bases, with 12 bases between them. Per germline, CDR1 SGHRS and CDR2 YFSETQ. The DNA for the CDR3 is TGCGCCAGCAGGGCGGGGGGGATCACTGAAGCTTTCTTT. Translation gives CASRAGGITEAFF.

J is TRBJ2-1 and V is TRBV10-2; a weak D match, TRBD2 (5 bases). The CDR3 runs to 14 residues. V was cut by 4 bases and J by 10 bases, with 17 bases left in between. Germline CDR1 is WSHSY and CDR2 is SAAADI. The CDR3 here is CASSVSGPEGEQFF. The CDR3 region has the DNA TGCGCCAGCAGTGTAAGCGGCCCCGAAGGCGAGCAGTTCTTC.

The rearrangement links TRBV5-1 to TRBJ1-2, with a possible D match to TRBD1 (6 bases). V lost 4 bases, J lost 0 bases, and 13 bases lay in between. The CDR3 is 15 residues long. Germline CDR1 SGHRS, CDR2 YFSETQ. The CDR3 sequence: CASSPSTGTNYGYTF. The DNA for the CDR3 is TGCGCCAGCAGCCCGTCCACAGGGACTAACTATGGCTACACCTTC.

This clone was seen once. The chain uses TRBV5-6 and TRBJ2-7, with 7 bases fitting TRBD2. CDR1 SGHDT and CDR2 YYEEEE come from the germline V gene. The CDR3 covers 12 residues. CDR3 coding DNA: TGTGGTTCGTCCCTAGCGGCATACGAGCAGTACTTC. It codes for CGSSLAAYEQYF.

The V call is TRBV7-3, the J call TRBJ2-2, with D maybe TRBD2 (5 bases). The length of the CDR3 is 13 residues. Germline CDR1 SGHTA, CDR2 FQGTGA. Trimming took off 3 bases at V and 6 bases at J, with 8 bases between the two ends. In nucleotides, the CDR3 is TGTGCCAGCAGCTTTAGCGCCCCCGGGGAGCTGTTTTTT. Its protein product is CASSFSAPGELFF.

This chain links TRBV5-4 with TRBJ2-1, with D maybe TRBD1 (6 bases). The V end was cut by 4 bases, the J end by 9 bases, with 17 bases between. The CDR3 extends over 14 amino acids. The germline CDR1 and CDR2 sequences are SGHNT and YYREEE (reference sequence). CDR3 sequence reads: CASSLARGMGEQFF. CDR3 coding DNA: TGTGCCAGCAGCCTGGCTAGGGGGATGGGTGAGCAGTTCTTC.

The CDR3 region has the DNA TGTGCCAGCAGCTTTGGGGGAGGAGGGGAGACCCAGTACTTC. The encoded protein is CASSFGGGGETQYF. J is TRBJ2-5 and V is TRBV11-2; a weak D match, TRBD2 (6 bases). Germline V gene data show CDR1 as SGHAT and CDR2 as FQNNGV. V lost 3 bases and J 5 bases, leaving 13 bases between the germline ends. CDR3 length: 14 residues.

The DNA for the CDR3 is TGCGCCAGCAGCTTGGCCGTGGGAGGGCCCCACGAGCAGTACTTC. Residues: CASSLAVGGPHEQYF. The V and J genes are TRBV5-1 and TRBJ2-7; 7 nucleotides align to TRBD2. V trimming: 0 bases; J trimming: 5 bases; junction bases outside the gene matches: 8. This CDR3 comprises 15 residues. Germline CDR1 SGHRS, CDR2 YFSETQ.